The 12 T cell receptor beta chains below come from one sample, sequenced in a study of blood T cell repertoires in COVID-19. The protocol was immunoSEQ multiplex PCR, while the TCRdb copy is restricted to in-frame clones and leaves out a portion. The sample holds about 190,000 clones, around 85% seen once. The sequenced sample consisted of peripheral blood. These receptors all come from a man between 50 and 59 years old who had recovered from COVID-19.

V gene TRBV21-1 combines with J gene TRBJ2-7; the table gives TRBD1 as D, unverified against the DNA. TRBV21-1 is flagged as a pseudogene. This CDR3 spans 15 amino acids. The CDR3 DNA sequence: TGTGCCAGCAGCAAAGACAACAGGGTGTTGAACGAGCAGTACTTC. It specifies CASSKDNRVLNEQYF.

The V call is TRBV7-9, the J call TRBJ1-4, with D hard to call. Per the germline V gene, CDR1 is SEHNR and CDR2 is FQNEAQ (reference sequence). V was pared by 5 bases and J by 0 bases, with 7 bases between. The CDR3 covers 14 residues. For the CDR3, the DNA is TGTGCCAGCAGCCACCCTACAACTAATGAAAAACTGTTTTTT. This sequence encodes CASSHPTTNEKLFF. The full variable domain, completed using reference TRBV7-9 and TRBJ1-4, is DTGVSQNPRHKITKRGQNVTFRCDPISEHNRLYWYRQTLGQGPEFLTYFQNEAQLEKSRLLSDRFSAERPKGSFSTLEIQRTEQGDSAMYLCASSHPTTNEKLFFGSGTQLSVL.

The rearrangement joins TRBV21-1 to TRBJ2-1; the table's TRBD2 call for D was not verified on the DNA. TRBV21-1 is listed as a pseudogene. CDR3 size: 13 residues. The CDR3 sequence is CASSKTWYNEQFF. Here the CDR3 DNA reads TGTGCCAGCAGCAAAACTTGGTACAATGAGCAGTTCTTC.

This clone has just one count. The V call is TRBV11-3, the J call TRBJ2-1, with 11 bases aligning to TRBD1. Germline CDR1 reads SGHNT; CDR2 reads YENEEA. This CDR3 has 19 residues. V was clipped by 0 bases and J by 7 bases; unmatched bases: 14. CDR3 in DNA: TGTGCCAGCAGCTTAGATTCAGGGAGCCGGGACAGGGGGACGAATGAGCAGTTCTTC. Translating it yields CASSLDSGSRDRGTNEQFF.

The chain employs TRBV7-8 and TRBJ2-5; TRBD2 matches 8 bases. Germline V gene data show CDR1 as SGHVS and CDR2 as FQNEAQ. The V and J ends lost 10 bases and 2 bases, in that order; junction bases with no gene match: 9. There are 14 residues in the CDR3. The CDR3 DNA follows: TGTGCCACCGAAGGACTAGCCTCTCAAGAGACCCAGTACTTC. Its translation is CATEGLASQETQYF.

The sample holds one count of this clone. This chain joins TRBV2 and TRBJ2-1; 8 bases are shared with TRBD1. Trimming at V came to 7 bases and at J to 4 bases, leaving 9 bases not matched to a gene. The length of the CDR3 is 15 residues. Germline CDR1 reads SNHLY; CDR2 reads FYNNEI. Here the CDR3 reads CASNQRTGRYNEQFF. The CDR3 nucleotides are TGTGCCAGCAACCAAAGGACAGGGAGATACAATGAGCAGTTCTTC.

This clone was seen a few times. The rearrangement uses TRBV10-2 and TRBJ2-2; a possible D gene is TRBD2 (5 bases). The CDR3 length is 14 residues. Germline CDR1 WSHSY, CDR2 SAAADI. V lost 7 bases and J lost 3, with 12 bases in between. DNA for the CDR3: TGCGCCAGCAAGGAGGCCGATTACACCGGGGAGCTGTTTTTT. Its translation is CASKEADYTGELFF.

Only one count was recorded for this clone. For the CDR3, the DNA is TGTGCCACCAGCCCGCGGCTCGAGAGCTCCTACAATGAGCAGTTCTTC. This sequence encodes CATSPRLESSYNEQFF. The chain is built from TRBV15 and TRBJ2-1; D is unclear. The V end lost 5 bases, the J end lost 0 bases, and 14 bases lay between the germline ends. Germline V gene sequence: CDR1 LNHNV, CDR2 YYDKDF (reference sequence). CDR3 size: 16 residues. The full variable domain, in which reference TRBV15 and TRBJ2-1 provide the parts outside the CDR3, is DAMVIQNPRYQVTQFGKPVTLSCSQTLNHNVMYWYQQKSSQAPKLLFHYYDKDFNNEADTPDNFQSRRPNTSFCFLDIRSPGLGDTAMYLCATSPRLESSYNEQFFGPGTRLTVL.

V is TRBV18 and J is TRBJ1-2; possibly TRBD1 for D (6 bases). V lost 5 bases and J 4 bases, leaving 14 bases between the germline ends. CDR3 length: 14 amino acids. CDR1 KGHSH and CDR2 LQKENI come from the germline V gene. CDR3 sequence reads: CASSSTGQGYGYTF. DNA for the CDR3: TGTGCCAGCTCATCGACGGGACAAGGCTATGGCTACACCTTC.

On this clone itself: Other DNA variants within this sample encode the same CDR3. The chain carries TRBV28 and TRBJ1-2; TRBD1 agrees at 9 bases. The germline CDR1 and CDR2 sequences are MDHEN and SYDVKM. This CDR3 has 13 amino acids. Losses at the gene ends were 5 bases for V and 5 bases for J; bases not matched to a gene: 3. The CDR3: CASSPTGGYGYTF. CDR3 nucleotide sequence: TGTGCCAGCAGTCCGACAGGGGGGTATGGCTACACCTTC.

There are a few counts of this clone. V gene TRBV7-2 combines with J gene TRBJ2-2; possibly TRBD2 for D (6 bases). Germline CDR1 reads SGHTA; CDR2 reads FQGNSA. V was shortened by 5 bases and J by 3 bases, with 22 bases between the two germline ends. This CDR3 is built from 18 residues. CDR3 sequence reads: CASSQSRFGTRDTGELFF. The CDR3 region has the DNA TGTGCCAGCAGCCAATCCCGCTTCGGGACTCGGGACACCGGGGAGCTGTTTTTT.

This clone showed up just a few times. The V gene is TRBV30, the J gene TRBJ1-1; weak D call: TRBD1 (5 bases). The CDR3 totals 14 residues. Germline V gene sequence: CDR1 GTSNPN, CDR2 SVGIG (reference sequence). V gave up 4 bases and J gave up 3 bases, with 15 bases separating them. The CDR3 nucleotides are TGTGCCTGGACCCCCGGGGGGGAGGACACTGAAGCTTTCTTT. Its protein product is CAWTPGGEDTEAFF.